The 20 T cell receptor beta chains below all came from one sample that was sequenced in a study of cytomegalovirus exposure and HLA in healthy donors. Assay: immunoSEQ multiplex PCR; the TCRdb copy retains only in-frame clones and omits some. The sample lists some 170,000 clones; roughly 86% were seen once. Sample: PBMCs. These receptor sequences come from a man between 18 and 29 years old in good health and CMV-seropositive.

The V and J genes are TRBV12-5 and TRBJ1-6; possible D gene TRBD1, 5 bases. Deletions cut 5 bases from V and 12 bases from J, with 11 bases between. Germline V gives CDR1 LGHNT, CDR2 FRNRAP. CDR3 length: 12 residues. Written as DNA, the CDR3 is TGTGCTAGTGGTCGGGGGACGGGACCCCTCCACTTT. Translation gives CASGRGTGPLHF.

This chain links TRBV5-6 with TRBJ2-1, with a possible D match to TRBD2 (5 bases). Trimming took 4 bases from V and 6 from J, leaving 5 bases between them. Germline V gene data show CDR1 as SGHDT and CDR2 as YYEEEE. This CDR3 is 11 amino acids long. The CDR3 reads CASSLANEQFF. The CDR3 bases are TGTGCCAGCAGCCTAGCCAATGAGCAGTTCTTC. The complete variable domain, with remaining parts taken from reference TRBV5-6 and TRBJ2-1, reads DAGVTQSPTHLIKTRGQQVTLRCSPKSGHDTVSWYQQALGQGPQFIFQYYEEEERQRGNFPDRFSGHQFPNYSSELNVNALLLGDSALYLCASSLANEQFFGPGTRLTVL.

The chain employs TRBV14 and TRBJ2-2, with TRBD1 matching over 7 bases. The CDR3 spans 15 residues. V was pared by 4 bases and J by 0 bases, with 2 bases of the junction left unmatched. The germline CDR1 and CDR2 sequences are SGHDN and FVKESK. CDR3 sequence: CASSLTGPNTGELFF. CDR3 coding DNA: TGTGCCAGCAGCCTGACAGGGCCGAACACCGGGGAGCTGTTTTTT.

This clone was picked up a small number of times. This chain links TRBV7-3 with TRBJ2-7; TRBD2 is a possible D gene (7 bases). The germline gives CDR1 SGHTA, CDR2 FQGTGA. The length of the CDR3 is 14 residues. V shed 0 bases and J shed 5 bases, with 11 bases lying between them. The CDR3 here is CASSLTAGANEQYF. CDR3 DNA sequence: TGTGCCAGCAGCTTAACGGCGGGGGCGAACGAGCAGTACTTC.

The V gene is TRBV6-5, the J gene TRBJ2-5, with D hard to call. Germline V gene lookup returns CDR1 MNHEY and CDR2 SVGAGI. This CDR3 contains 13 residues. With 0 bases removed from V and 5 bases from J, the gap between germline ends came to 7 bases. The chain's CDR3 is CASSYSAEETQYF. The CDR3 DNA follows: TGTGCCAGCAGTTACTCTGCGGAGGAGACCCAGTACTTC.

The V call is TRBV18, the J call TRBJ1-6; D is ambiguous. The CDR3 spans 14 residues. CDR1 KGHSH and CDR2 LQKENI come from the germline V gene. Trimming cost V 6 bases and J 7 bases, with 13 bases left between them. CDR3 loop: CASSPAGLNSPLHF. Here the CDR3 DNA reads TGTGCCAGCTCCCCGGCAGGTTTGAATTCACCCCTCCACTTT.

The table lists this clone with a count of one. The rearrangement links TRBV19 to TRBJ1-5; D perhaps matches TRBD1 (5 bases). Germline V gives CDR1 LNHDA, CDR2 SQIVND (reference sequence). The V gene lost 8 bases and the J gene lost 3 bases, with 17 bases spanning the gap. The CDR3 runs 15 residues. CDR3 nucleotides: TGTGCCAGTCGAGGCAACACAGGCCTCAATCAGCCCCAGCATTTT. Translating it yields CASRGNTGLNQPQHF.

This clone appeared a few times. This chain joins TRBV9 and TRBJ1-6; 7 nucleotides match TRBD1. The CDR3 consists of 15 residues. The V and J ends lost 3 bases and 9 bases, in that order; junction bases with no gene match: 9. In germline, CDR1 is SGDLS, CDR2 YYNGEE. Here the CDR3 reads CASSGRDSGGSPLHF. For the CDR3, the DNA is TGTGCCAGCAGCGGCCGGGACAGTGGTGGTTCACCCCTCCACTTT.

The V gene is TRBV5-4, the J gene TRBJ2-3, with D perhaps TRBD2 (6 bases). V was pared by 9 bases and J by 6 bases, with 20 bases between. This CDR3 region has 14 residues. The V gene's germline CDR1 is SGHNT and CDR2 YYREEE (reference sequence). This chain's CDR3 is CAIRSFREHDTQYF. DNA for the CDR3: TGTGCCATCCGTTCTTTTCGGGAGCATGATACGCAGTATTTT.

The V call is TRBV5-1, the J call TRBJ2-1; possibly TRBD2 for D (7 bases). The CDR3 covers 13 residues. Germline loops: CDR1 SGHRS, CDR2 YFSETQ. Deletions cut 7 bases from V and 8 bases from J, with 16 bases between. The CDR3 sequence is CASRQWGGHEQFF. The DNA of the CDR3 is TGCGCCAGCCGCCAGTGGGGGGGCCATGAGCAGTTCTTC.

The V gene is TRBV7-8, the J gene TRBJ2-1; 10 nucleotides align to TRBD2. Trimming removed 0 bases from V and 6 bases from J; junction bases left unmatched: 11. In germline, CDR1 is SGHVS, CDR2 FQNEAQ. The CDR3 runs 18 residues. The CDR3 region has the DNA TGTGCCAGCAGCTTAGCGAGGCCGGGACTAGCGAGGACCAATGAGCAGTTCTTC. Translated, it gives CASSLARPGLARTNEQFF.

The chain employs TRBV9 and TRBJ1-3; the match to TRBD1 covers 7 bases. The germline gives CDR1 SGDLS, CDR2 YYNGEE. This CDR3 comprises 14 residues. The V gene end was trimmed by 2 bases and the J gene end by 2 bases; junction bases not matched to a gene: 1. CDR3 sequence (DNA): TGTGCCAGCAGCGTCGGGACAGCTGGAAACACCATATATTTT. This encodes CASSVGTAGNTIYF.

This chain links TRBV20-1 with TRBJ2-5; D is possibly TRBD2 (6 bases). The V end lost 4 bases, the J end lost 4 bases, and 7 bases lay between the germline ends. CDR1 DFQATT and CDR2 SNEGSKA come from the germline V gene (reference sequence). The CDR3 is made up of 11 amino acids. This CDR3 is CSANGRETQYF. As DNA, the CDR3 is TGCAGTGCTAACGGGAGAGAGACCCAGTACTTC.

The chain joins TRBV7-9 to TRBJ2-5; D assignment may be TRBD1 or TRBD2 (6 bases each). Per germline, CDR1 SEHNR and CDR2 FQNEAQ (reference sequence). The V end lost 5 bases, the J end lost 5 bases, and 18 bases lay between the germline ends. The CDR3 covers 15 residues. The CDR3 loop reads CASSLGGGEGETQYF. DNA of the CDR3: TGTGCCAGCAGCCTAGGAGGGGGAGAGGGGGAGACCCAGTACTTC.

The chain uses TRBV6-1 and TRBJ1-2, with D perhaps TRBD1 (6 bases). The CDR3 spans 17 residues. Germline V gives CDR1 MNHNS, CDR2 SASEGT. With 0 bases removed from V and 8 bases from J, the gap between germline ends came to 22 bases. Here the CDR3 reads CASSEAPPTGLGTGYTF. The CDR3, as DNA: TGTGCCAGCAGTGAAGCACCTCCGACAGGTTTGGGGACGGGCTACACCTTC.

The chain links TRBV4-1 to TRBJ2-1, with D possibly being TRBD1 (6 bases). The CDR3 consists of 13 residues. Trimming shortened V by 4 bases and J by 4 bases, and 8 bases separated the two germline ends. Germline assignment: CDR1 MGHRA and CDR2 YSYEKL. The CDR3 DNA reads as TGCGCCAGCAGCCTACAGGGATACAATGAGCAGTTCTTC. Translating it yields CASSLQGYNEQFF.

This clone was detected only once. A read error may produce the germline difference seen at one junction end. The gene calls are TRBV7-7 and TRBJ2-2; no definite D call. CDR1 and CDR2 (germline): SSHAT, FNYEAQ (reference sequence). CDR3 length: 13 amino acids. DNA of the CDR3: TGTGCTAGCAGCTTAGATATGTCTGGGGAGCTGTTTTTT. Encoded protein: CASSLDMSGELFF. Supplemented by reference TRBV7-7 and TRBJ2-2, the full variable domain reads GAGVSQSPRYKVTKRGQDVTLRCDPISSHATLYWYQQALGQGPEFLTYFNYEAQPDKSGLPSDRFSAERPEGSISTLTIQRTEQRDSAMYRCASSLDMSGELFFGEGSRLTVL.

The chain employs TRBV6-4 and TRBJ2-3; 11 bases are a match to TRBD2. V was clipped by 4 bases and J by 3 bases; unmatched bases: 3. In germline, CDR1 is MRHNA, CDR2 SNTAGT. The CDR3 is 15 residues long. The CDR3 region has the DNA TGTGCCAGCAGTGTGACTAGCGGGGCAACAGATACGCAGTATTTT. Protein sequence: CASSVTSGATDTQYF.

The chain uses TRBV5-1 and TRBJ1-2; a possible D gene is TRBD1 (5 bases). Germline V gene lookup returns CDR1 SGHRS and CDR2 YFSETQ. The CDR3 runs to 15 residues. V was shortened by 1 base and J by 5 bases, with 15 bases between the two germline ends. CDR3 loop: CASSLTNQGPYGYTF. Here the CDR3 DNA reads TGCGCCAGCAGCTTGACCAATCAGGGCCCTTATGGCTACACCTTC. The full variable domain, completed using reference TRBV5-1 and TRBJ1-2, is KAGVTQTPRYLIKTRGQQVTLSCSPISGHRSVSWYQQTPGQGLQFLFEYFSETQRNKGNFPGRFSGRQFSNSRSEMNVSTLELGDSALYLCASSLTNQGPYGYTFGSGTRLTVV.

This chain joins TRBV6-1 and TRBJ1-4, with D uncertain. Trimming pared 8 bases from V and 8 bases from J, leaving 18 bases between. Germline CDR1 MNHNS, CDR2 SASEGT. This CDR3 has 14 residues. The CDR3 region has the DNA TGTGCCAGCGCCTTGGAGAACGGGGAGGAAAAACTGTTTTTT. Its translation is CASALENGEEKLFF.